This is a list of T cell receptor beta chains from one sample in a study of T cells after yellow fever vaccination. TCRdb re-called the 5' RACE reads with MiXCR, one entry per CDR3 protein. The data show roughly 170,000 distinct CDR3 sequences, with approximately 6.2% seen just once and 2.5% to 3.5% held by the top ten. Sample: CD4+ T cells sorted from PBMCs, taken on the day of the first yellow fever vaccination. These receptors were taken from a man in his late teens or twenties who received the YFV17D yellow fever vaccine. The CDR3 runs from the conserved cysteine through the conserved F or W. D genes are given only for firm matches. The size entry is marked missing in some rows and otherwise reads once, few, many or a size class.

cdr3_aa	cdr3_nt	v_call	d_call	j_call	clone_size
CASSVVAGGGTDTQYF	TGTGCCAGCAGCGTAGTAGCGGGGGGGGGTACAGATACGCAGTATTTT	TRBV9	TRBD2	TRBJ2-3	few
CSARVPYIYEQYF	TGCAGTGCTAGAGTTCCCTATATCTACGAGCAGTACTTC	TRBV20-1	NA	TRBJ2-7	NA
CASSQVFSASGGPLNEQFF	TGTGCCAGCAGCCAAGTTTTTTCGGCTAGCGGGGGGCCTTTGAATGAGCAGTTCTTC	TRBV3-1	TRBD2	TRBJ2-1	many
CASSRQNQKETQYF	TGTGCCAGCAGCCGACAGAATCAAAAAGAGACCCAGTACTTC	TRBV2	NA	TRBJ2-5	NA
CASSYGSQPQHF	TGTGCCAGCAGTTACGGGAGTCAGCCCCAGCATTTT	TRBV6-6	NA	TRBJ1-5	NA
CASSDGAFF	TGTGCCAGCAGCGATGGGGCTTTCTTT	TRBV7-6	NA	TRBJ1-1	NA
CASSKQGSAFF	TGTGCCAGCAGCAAACAGGGGTCGGCTTTCTTT	TRBV12-3/TRBV12-4	TRBD1	TRBJ1-1	few
CASSDRQNEKLFF	TGTGCCAGCAGCGATCGACAGAATGAAAAACTGTTTTTT	TRBV28	NA	TRBJ1-4	many
CASSLSPEQTQYF	TGTGCCAGCAGCTTAAGTCCAGAGCAGACCCAGTACTTC	TRBV7-2	NA	TRBJ2-5	many
CSASSPGGPSTEAFF	TGCAGTGCTAGCAGCCCGGGGGGTCCCTCCACTGAAGCTTTCTTT	TRBV20-1	NA	TRBJ1-1	few
CASSLTSGGANEQFF	TGTGCCAGCAGCTTAACTAGCGGGGGGGCAAATGAGCAGTTCTTC	TRBV7-9	TRBD2	TRBJ2-1	few